This note documents a single T cell receptor beta chain sequence. The sample belongs to a study of monozygotic twins with inflammatory bowel disease. Germline V CDR1 and CDR2: SGHRS, YFSETQ. The CDR3 consists of 15 residues. TCRdb reprocessed the 5' RACE reads, keeping one entry per CDR3 protein, no DNA. The sample has approximately 110,000 distinct CDR3 sequences. Input material: blood. The receptor was isolated from a human donor with ulcerative colitis or Crohn's disease, or a healthy co-twin of an affected twin (not recorded which). The chain combines TRBV5-1 with TRBJ1-4; checking the TCRdb D call of TRBD1 is not possible without DNA. CDR3 residues: CASSLDAGGREKLFF.